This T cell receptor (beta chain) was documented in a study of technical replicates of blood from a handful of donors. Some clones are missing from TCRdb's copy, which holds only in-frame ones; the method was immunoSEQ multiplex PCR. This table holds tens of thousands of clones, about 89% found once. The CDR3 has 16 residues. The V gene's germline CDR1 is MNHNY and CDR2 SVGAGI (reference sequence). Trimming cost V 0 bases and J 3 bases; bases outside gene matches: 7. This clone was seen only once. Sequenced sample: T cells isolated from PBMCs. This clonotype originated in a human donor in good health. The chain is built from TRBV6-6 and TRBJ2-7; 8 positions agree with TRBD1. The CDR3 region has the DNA TGTGCCAGCAGTTACTCGATCCCAGACAGGGGCTACGAGCAGTACTTC. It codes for CASSYSIPDRGYEQYF.